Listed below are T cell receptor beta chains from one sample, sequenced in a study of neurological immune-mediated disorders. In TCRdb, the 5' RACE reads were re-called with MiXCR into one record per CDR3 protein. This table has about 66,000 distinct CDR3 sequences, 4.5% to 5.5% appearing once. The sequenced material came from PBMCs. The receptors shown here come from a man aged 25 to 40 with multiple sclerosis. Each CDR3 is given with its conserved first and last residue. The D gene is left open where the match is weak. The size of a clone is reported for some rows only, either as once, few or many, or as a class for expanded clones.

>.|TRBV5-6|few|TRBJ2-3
CASTPLDSSYTQYF
TGTGCCAGCACCCCCCTAGACTCCTCTTATACGCAGTATTTT
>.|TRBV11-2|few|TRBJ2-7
CASSLEIGAAEQYF
TGTGCCAGCAGCTTAGAGATTGGGGCGGCCGAGCAGTACTTC
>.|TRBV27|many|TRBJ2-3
CASSFSFFRGTDTQYF
TGTGCCAGCAGTTTTTCCTTTTTTCGAGGAACAGATACGCAGTATTTT
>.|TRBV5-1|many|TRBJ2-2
CASSGINSGELFF
TGCGCCAGCAGCGGAATTAATAGCGGGGAGCTGTTTTTT
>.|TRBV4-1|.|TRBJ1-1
CASSQDRFLKQPRFAEAFF
TGCGCCAGCAGCCAAGATCGATTTTTAAAACAGCCTCGCTTCGCTGAAGCTTTCTTT
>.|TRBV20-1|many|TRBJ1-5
CSAPDPRGHQPQNF
TGCAGTGCCCCGGACCCTCGGGGGCATCAGCCCCAGAATTTT
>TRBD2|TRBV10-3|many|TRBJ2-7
CAVSGTSGGDGYEQYF
TGTGCCGTCTCCGGGACTAGCGGGGGGGATGGCTACGAGCAGTACTTC
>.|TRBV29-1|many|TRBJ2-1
CSVEDRAVGQFF
TGCAGCGTTGAAGATCGGGCTGTTGGGCAGTTCTTC
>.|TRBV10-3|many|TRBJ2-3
CATLEDADTQYF
TGTGCCACCTTGGAAGACGCAGATACGCAGTATTTT
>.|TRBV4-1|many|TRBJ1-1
CASSQVGGITEAFF
TGCGCCAGCAGCCAAGTCGGTGGGATAACTGAAGCTTTCTTT
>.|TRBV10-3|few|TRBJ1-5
CAIKGDSNQPQHF
TGTGCCATCAAAGGTGATAGCAATCAGCCCCAGCATTTT
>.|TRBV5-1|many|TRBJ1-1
CASSSGATALTEAFF
TGCGCCAGCAGCTCTGGGGCGACAGCCCTCACTGAAGCTTTCTTT
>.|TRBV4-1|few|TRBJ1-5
CASSQVQGGSNQPQNF
TGCGCCAGCAGCCAAGTACAGGGCGGGAGCAATCAGCCCCAGAATTTT